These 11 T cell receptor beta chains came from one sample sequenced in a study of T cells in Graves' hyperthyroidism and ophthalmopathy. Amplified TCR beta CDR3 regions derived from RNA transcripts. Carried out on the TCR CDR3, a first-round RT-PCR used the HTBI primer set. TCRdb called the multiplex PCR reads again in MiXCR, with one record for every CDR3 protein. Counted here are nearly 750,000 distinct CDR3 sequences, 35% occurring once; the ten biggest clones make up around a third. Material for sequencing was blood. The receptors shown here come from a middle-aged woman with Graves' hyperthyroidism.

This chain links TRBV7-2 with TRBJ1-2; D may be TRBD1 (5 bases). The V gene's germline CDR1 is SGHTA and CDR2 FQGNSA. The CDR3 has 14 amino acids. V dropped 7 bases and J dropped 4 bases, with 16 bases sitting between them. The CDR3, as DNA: TGTGCCAGCAATCGGGCCCCAGGGTCCTATGGCTACACCTTC. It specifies CASNRAPGSYGYTF.

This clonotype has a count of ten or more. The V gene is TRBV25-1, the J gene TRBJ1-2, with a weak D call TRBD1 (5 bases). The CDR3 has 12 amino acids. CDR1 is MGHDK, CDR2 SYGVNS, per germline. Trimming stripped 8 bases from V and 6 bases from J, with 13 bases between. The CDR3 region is CASSSGVNGYTF. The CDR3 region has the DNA TGTGCCAGCTCGTCGGGGGTAAATGGCTACACCTTC.

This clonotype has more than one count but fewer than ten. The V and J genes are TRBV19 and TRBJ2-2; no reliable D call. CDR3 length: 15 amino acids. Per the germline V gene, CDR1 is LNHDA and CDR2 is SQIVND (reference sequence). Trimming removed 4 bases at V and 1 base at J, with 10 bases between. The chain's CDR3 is CASSRGGRNTGELFF. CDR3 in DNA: TGTGCCAGTAGTAGAGGTGGACGGAACACCGGGGAGCTGTTTTTT.

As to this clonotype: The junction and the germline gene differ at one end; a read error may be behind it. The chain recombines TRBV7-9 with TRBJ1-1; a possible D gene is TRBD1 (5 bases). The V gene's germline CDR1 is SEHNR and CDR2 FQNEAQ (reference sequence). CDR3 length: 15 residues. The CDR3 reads CASSQPSWGRSEAFF. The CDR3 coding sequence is TGCGCCAGCAGCCAACCGTCGTGGGGGAGATCTGAAGCTTTCTTT.

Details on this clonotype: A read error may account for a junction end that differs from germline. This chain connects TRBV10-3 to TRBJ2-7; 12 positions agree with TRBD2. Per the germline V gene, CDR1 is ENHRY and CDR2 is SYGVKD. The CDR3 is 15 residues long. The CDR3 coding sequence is TGTGCCAGCAGTGCTAGCGGGGGGGCCTCCTACGAGCAGTACTTC. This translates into CASSASGGASYEQYF.

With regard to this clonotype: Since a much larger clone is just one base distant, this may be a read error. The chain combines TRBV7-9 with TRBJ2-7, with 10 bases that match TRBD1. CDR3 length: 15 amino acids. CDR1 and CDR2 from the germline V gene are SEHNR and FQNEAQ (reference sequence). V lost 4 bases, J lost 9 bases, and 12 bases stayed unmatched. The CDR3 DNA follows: TGTGCCAGCAGCTATACCGGGACAGGGGTCCACGGGCAGTACTTC. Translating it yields CASSYTGTGVHGQYF.

CDR3 in amino acids: CASSVTGQTYEQYF. The DNA of the CDR3 is TGTGCCAGCAGCGTAACGGGACAGACCTACGAGCAGTACTTC. The chain carries TRBV9 and TRBJ2-7, with 7 bases that match TRBD1. Per germline, CDR1 SGDLS and CDR2 YYNGEE. There are 14 residues in the CDR3. The ends lost 1 base at V and 2 bases at J; junction bases unmatched: 3.

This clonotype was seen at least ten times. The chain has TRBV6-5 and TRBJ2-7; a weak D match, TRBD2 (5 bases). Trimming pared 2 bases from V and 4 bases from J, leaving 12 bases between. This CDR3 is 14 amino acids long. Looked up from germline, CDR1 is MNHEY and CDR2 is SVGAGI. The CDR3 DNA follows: TGTGCCAGCAGTTACGACGGCCGCGGGTACGAGCAGTACTTC. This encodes CASSYDGRGYEQYF.

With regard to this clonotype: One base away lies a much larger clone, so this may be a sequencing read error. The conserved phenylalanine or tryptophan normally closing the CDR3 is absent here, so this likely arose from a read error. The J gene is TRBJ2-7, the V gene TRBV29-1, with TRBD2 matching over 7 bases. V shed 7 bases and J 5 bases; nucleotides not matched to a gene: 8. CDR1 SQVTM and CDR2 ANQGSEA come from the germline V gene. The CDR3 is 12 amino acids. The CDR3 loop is CSGRDGRNEQYL. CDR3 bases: TGCAGCGGACGCGACGGGAGGAACGAGCAGTACCTC.

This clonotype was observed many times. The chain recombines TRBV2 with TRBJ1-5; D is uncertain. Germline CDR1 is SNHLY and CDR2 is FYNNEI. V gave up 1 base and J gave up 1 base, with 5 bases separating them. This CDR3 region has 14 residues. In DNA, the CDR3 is TGTGCCAGCAGTGAAGGGGGAAGCAATCAGCCCCAGCATTTT. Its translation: CASSEGGSNQPQHF. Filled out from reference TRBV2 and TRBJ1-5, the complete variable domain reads EPEVTQTPSHQVTQMGQEVILRCVPISNHLYFYWYRQILGQKVEFLVSFYNNEISEKSEIFDDQFSVERPDGSNFTLKIRSTKLEDSAMYFCASSEGGSNQPQHFGDGTRLSIL.

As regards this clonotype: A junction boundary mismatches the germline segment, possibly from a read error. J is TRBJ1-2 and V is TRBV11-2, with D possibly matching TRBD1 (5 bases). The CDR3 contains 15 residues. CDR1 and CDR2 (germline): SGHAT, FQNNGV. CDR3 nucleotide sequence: TGTGCCAGCAGCCCGGGGGGGGTGGCCCGGCGAAGCTACACTTTC. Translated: CASSPGGVARRSYTF.